These 2 T cell receptor beta chains were sequenced from one sample in a study of early T cells in non-severe SARS-CoV-2 infection. Using its own MiXCR run on the 5' RACE reads, TCRdb lists one record per CDR3 protein. The repertoire holds tens of thousands of distinct CDR3 sequences, 5.4% seen once, with about 5.7% in the top ten. Sample: whole blood, taken at baseline. The receptor source for this set is an adult who was a healthcare worker with PCR-confirmed SARS-CoV-2 infection or an uninfected control (not recorded which).

This clonotype was counted many times. The chain employs TRBV2 and TRBJ2-1; tentative D call: TRBD1 (5 bases). With 6 bases removed from V and 10 bases from J, the gap between germline ends came to 16 bases. The length of the CDR3 is 13 residues. Germline values: CDR1 SNHLY, CDR2 FYNNEI. The CDR3 loop reads CASSHSRAKEQFF. DNA for the CDR3: TGTGCCAGCAGCCATTCCAGGGCGAAAGAGCAGTTCTTC.

The genes are TRBV19 and TRBJ2-5, with TRBD2 matching 13 bases. The J segment lost 2 bases and the V segment lost 7 bases, leaving 7 bases of the junction unmatched. Germline CDR1 and CDR2: LNHDA and SQIVND (reference sequence). This CDR3 has 16 amino acids. DNA for the CDR3: TGTGCCAGTAAGGAGGGACTAGCGGGACCGCAAGAGACCCAGTACTTC. Translating gives CASKEGLAGPQETQYF.